Following are 29 T cell receptor beta chains from one sample sequenced in a study of blood T cell repertoires in COVID-19. Method: immunoSEQ multiplex PCR; TCRdb's copy keeps in-frame clones and lacks some. This table has over 45,000 clones, 91% appearing once. Sample: peripheral blood. These TCRs come from a human donor in a cohort sampled during active COVID-19.

The chain links TRBV6-1 to TRBJ2-5; possible D gene TRBD1, 6 bases. Trimming took 3 bases from V and 5 from J, leaving 16 bases between them. CDR1 and CDR2 (germline): MNHNS, SASEGT. The CDR3 spans 15 residues. The CDR3, as DNA: TGTGCCAGCAGTGACCGTGGACAGACTCGCGAGACCCAGTACTTC. It yields the protein CASSDRGQTRETQYF.

V usage is TRBV7-2 and J usage is TRBJ1-4; D is undetermined. Germline-derived CDR1 and CDR2 are SGHTA and FQGNSA. The CDR3 is made up of 13 amino acids. With 5 bases removed from V and 4 bases from J, the gap between germline ends came to 8 bases. CDR3 amino acids: CASSPPGNEKLFF. Written as DNA, the CDR3 is TGTGCCAGCAGCCCCCCAGGTAATGAAAAACTGTTTTTT.

This clone was detected only once. This sequence joins TRBV27 and TRBJ1-3, with D perhaps matching TRBD1 (6 bases). The germline V and J ends were trimmed by 3 bases and 3 bases, with 9 bases remaining between them. The germline V gene encodes CDR1 MNHEY and CDR2 SMNVEV (reference sequence). This CDR3 spans 14 amino acids. Written as DNA, the CDR3 is TGTGCCAGCAGTTTCCAAGGGGGTGGAAACACCATATATTTT. It is translated as CASSFQGGGNTIYF.

This rearrangement joins TRBV7-6 to TRBJ2-5; 11 bases line up with TRBD2. Germline V gene sequence: CDR1 SGHVS, CDR2 FNYEAQ. This CDR3 contains 15 residues. J lost 7 bases, V lost 5 bases, and 9 bases had no gene match. DNA for the CDR3: TGTGCCAGCAGCCCCGGGCTAGCGGGAGGTGGGACCCAGTACTTC. Encoded protein: CASSPGLAGGGTQYF.

V gene TRBV27 combines with J gene TRBJ1-1; TRBD1 aligns across 9 bases. Germline V gene data show CDR1 as MNHEY and CDR2 as SMNVEV (reference sequence). This CDR3 region has 13 residues. V gave up 6 bases and J gave up 3 bases; unmatched junction bases: 2. Written as DNA, the CDR3 is TGTGCCAGCAGCCACAGGGGGCACACTGAAGCTTTCTTT. It codes for CASSHRGHTEAFF.

The genes are TRBV6-1 and TRBJ1-4; D is perhaps TRBD1 (5 bases). Germline CDR1 MNHNS, CDR2 SASEGT. This CDR3 region has 14 residues. Between the trimmed V and J ends, which lost 1 base and 6 bases, there was a span of 9 bases. The CDR3 is CASSEGGAYEKLFF. In DNA, the CDR3 is TGTGCCAGCAGTGAAGGGGGCGCGTATGAAAAACTGTTTTTT.

The CDR3 coding sequence is TGTGCCTGGAGTGTCTGGGAGGCCCGGGGGTCGCATTCACCCCTCCACTTT. Encoded protein: CAWSVWEARGSHSPLHF. This chain uses TRBV30 with TRBJ1-6; D possibly corresponds to TRBD1 (5 bases). The CDR3 spans 17 residues. V was cut by 0 bases and J by 8 bases, with 20 bases left in between. Germline CDR1 and CDR2: GTSNPN and SVGIG (reference sequence).

The J gene is TRBJ2-7, the V gene TRBV7-2; TRBD2 is a possible D gene (5 bases). The CDR3 has 14 amino acids. Trimming stripped 1 base from V and 3 bases from J, with 10 bases between. In germline, CDR1 is SGHTA, CDR2 FQGNSA. The CDR3 DNA reads as TGTGCCAGCAGCTTAGGACTAATGGGCTACGAGCAGTACTTC. Amino acids: CASSLGLMGYEQYF.

The chain employs TRBV6-2 or TRBV6-3 and TRBJ2-1; TRBD2 matches 7 bases. CDR3 size: 16 residues. The V gene end was trimmed by 5 bases and the J gene end by 4 bases; junction bases not matched to a gene: 11. From germline, CDR1 is MNHEY and CDR2 SVGEGT. DNA for the CDR3: TGTGCCAGCAGTACGGGGAGGGCTAGTGGATACAATGAGCAGTTCTTC. As protein: CASSTGRASGYNEQFF.

The CDR3 DNA is TGTGCCAGCAGTTTCGGGGGGCTGTATGAGCAGTTCTTC. Translation: CASSFGGLYEQFF. V is TRBV7-3 and J is TRBJ2-1; D perhaps matches TRBD2 (7 bases). Between the trimmed V and J ends, which lost 6 bases and 8 bases, there was a span of 14 bases. Germline-derived CDR1 and CDR2 are SGHTA and FQGTGA. CDR3 length equals 13 residues.

In its sample, this clone was seen once. CDR3 nucleotide sequence: TGTGCCAGCAAGCTCATATCGGGACCCCTCCACTTT. Translation: CASKLISGPLHF. The chain employs TRBV18 and TRBJ1-6; D is unresolved. CDR3 length: 12 amino acids. The germline V and J ends were trimmed by 8 bases and 12 bases, with 14 bases remaining between them. Germline CDR1 is KGHSH and CDR2 is LQKENI. Filled out from reference TRBV18 and TRBJ1-6, the complete variable domain reads NAGVMQNPRHLVRRRGQEARLRCSPMKGHSHVYWYRQLPEEGLKFMVYLQKENIIDESGMPKERFSAEFPKEGPSILRIQQVVRGDSAAYFCASKLISGPLHFGNGTRLTVT.

V is TRBV2 and J is TRBJ2-5, with TRBD2 matching over 7 bases. Germline V gene lookup returns CDR1 SNHLY and CDR2 FYNNEI. The CDR3 sequence is 14 residues long. Unmatched junction bases numbered 5, after V lost 6 bases and J lost 1 base. The CDR3 DNA reads TGTGCCAGCAGATCCGGGGAGGGCCAAGAGACCCAGTACTTC. Its protein product is CASRSGEGQETQYF.

This clone was counted a single time. The chain carries TRBV7-2 and TRBJ1-4; D is unresolved. This CDR3 region has 12 residues. Per germline, CDR1 SGHTA and CDR2 FQGNSA. Deletions cut 9 bases from V and 4 bases from J, with 9 bases between. CDR3 bases: TGTGCCAGTGCGGGGTATAATGAAAAACTGTTTTTT. The encoded protein is CASAGYNEKLFF.

This chain uses TRBV11-1 with TRBJ2-5; D is unresolved. This CDR3 comprises 11 residues. Germline V gene sequence: CDR1 SGHAT, CDR2 FQDESV (reference sequence). The V and J ends lost 1 base and 7 bases respectively, with 4 bases between them. The CDR3, as DNA: TGTGCCAGCAGCTTAGTCGGGACCCAGTACTTC. Protein product: CASSLVGTQYF.

The chain couples TRBV28 to TRBJ2-3; 8 nucleotides line up with TRBD1. CDR1 is MDHEN and CDR2 is SYDVKM in the germline V gene. J was trimmed by 1 base and V by 5 bases; bases with no gene match: 5. The CDR3 sequence is 15 residues long. CDR3 loop: CASSGQGLGTDTQYF. In DNA form, the CDR3 reads TGTGCCAGCAGTGGACAGGGATTGGGCACAGATACGCAGTATTTT.

The V and J genes are TRBV24-1 and TRBJ1-1, with 9 bases lining up with TRBD1. Germline loops: CDR1 KGHDR, CDR2 SFDVKD. This CDR3 is 13 amino acids long. Trimming removed 7 bases from V and 5 bases from J; junction bases left unmatched: 4. The CDR3 spells CATSDRGRTEAFF. In DNA form, the CDR3 reads TGTGCCACCAGCGACAGGGGGAGGACTGAAGCTTTCTTT.

This sequence joins TRBV7-2 and TRBJ2-1; 10 nucleotides align to TRBD2. V shed 5 bases and J 4 bases; nucleotides not matched to a gene: 11. Germline CDR1 SGHTA, CDR2 FQGNSA. This CDR3 comprises 17 residues. The CDR3 nucleotides read TGTGCCAGCAGCCCCGAGAGCGGGAGGGCCTTTTACAATGAGCAGTTCTTC. It translates to CASSPESGRAFYNEQFF.

The chain uses TRBV7-8 and TRBJ2-7; TRBD2 is a possible D gene (6 bases). V was shortened by 5 bases and J by 9 bases, with 26 bases between the two germline ends. CDR1 is SGHVS and CDR2 is FQNEAQ in the germline V gene. The CDR3 has 16 amino acids. The CDR3 is CASSLSRHGGVEGQYF. For the CDR3, the DNA is TGTGCCAGCAGCCTATCCCGGCACGGGGGAGTAGAGGGGCAGTACTTC.

DNA for the CDR3: TGCGCCAGCAGCTTGCGGACAGAACCCACAGATACGCAGTATTTT. The encoded protein is CASSLRTEPTDTQYF. This rearrangement joins TRBV5-1 to TRBJ2-3, with D possibly matching TRBD1 (6 bases). The V end lost 1 base, the J end lost 2 bases, and 11 bases lay between the germline ends. CDR1 and CDR2 (germline): SGHRS, YFSETQ. The CDR3 loop spans 15 amino acids.

This chain joins TRBV2 and TRBJ1-5; possible D gene TRBD1, 6 bases. Germline V CDR1 and CDR2: SNHLY, FYNNEI. The CDR3 has 15 amino acids. Deletions cut 3 bases from V and 11 bases from J, with 20 bases between. This CDR3 is CASSDPPQGTVTQHF. In DNA form, the CDR3 reads TGTGCCAGCAGTGACCCCCCCCAGGGGACGGTGACCCAGCATTTT.

The rearrangement joins TRBV7-2 to TRBJ2-5; TRBD2 aligns across 8 bases. Germline V gives CDR1 SGHTA, CDR2 FQGNSA. V trimming: 5 bases; J trimming: 1 base; junction bases outside the gene matches: 9. This CDR3 comprises 16 residues. The CDR3 sequence: CASSGEVAGSQETQYF. CDR3 sequence (DNA): TGTGCCAGCAGCGGAGAAGTAGCGGGATCCCAAGAGACCCAGTACTTC.

The chain employs TRBV28 and TRBJ2-2; TRBD2 might be the D (6 bases). V was shortened by 8 bases and J by 8 bases, with 9 bases between the two germline ends. The CDR3 runs 11 residues. Germline-derived CDR1 and CDR2 are MDHEN and SYDVKM. In DNA, the CDR3 is TGTGCCAGCCGCCGGGGGGGGGAGCTGTTTTTT. This codes for CASRRGGELFF.

This chain connects TRBV5-4 to TRBJ2-2; 10 positions agree with TRBD2. Germline values: CDR1 SGHNT, CDR2 YYREEE (reference sequence). J lost 5 bases, V lost 0 bases, and 4 bases had no gene match. CDR3 length: 16 residues. CDR3 amino acids: CASSLDSGGSTGELFF. The CDR3 nucleotides are TGTGCCAGCAGCTTGGATAGCGGGGGGTCAACCGGGGAGCTGTTTTTT.

This chain joins TRBV6-5 and TRBJ2-1; 12 bases align to TRBD2. Trimming at V came to 10 bases and at J to 4 bases, leaving 5 bases not matched to a gene. Looked up from germline, CDR1 is MNHEY and CDR2 is SVGAGI. The CDR3 spans 14 residues. CDR3 sequence reads: CATSGTSGYNEQFF. The CDR3, as DNA: TGTGCCACCTCCGGGACTAGCGGGTACAATGAGCAGTTCTTC.

This chain uses TRBV11-2 with TRBJ2-3; D gene uncertain. This CDR3 has 13 amino acids. V gave up 2 bases and J gave up 8 bases, with 11 bases separating them. Germline CDR1 reads SGHAT; CDR2 reads FQNNGV. DNA for the CDR3: TGTGCCAGCAGCTTACGCGGCAGTCCTACGCAGTATTTT. This sequence encodes CASSLRGSPTQYF.

The rearrangement links TRBV18 to TRBJ2-7; D is perhaps TRBD2 (6 bases). CDR1 KGHSH and CDR2 LQKENI come from the germline V gene. The CDR3 runs to 13 residues. Trimming took 5 bases from V and 5 from J, leaving 13 bases between them. DNA for the CDR3: TGTGCCAGCTCATCCTCGCGCGGGGACGAGCAGTACTTC. This translates into CASSSSRGDEQYF.

This chain joins TRBV5-1 and TRBJ2-3; 10 bases fit TRBD2. CDR3 length: 16 amino acids. Per germline, CDR1 SGHRS and CDR2 YFSETQ. V shed 1 base and J 3 bases; nucleotides not matched to a gene: 5. CDR3 DNA sequence: TGCGCCAGCAGCTTGATTGGAGCGGGGGGGACAGATACGCAGTATTTT. Translation: CASSLIGAGGTDTQYF. The entire variable domain, with the rest obtained from reference TRBV5-1 and TRBJ2-3, is as follows: KAGVTQTPRYLIKTRGQQVTLSCSPISGHRSVSWYQQTPGQGLQFLFEYFSETQRNKGNFPGRFSGRQFSNSRSEMNVSTLELGDSALYLCASSLIGAGGTDTQYFGPGTRLTVL.

V is TRBV2 and J is TRBJ2-3, with TRBD2 matching 10 bases. Trimming took 9 bases from V and 2 from J; bases not matched to a gene: 2. This CDR3 comprises 13 residues. CDR1 and CDR2 from the germline V gene are SNHLY and FYNNEI. The CDR3 loop reads CARGLAATDTQYF. The CDR3 coding sequence is TGTGCCAGAGGACTAGCGGCCACAGATACGCAGTATTTT.

The chain joins TRBV18 to TRBJ2-4, with TRBD1 matching over 9 bases. Germline V CDR1 and CDR2: KGHSH, LQKENI. Germline trimming cut 3 bases from V and 5 bases from J; bases unmatched to any gene: 5. This CDR3 is 15 amino acids long. The DNA of the CDR3 is TGTGCCAGCTCACCCGGGACAGGGAGGGAAAACATTCAGTACTTC. Translation: CASSPGTGRENIQYF.